The 14 T cell receptor beta chains below all came from one sample that was sequenced in a study of human T cells and chemical hapten exposure. TCRdb used MiXCR to reprocess the 5' RACE reads, holding one entry per CDR3 protein. The table records approximately 140,000 distinct CDR3 sequences, 3.5% to 5% of them present only once. Total RNA was extracted from unfractionated whole blood. The receptors were sampled from a female donor in good health.

In its sample, this clonotype was seen many times. This chain connects TRBV7-8 to TRBJ1-2; D might be TRBD1 (6 bases). Per germline, CDR1 SGHVS and CDR2 FQNEAQ. V lost 6 bases and J lost 6, with 17 bases in between. This CDR3 has 14 residues. This chain's CDR3 is CASSRRGMRNGYTF. CDR3 in DNA: TGTGCCAGCAGTCGCAGGGGAATGAGAAATGGCTACACCTTC.

At least ten counts were recorded for this clonotype. V usage is TRBV28 and J usage is TRBJ2-3; D may be TRBD2 (6 bases). CDR1 MDHEN and CDR2 SYDVKM come from the germline V gene. This CDR3 has 15 amino acids. V was cut by 6 bases and J by 1 base, with 14 bases left in between. CDR3 amino acids: CASSRVWEGTDTQYF. CDR3 sequence (DNA): TGTGCCAGCAGCCGGGTTTGGGAGGGCACAGATACGCAGTATTTT.

A few counts support this clonotype. The genes are TRBV24-1 and TRBJ2-2; the D gene is possibly TRBD1 (6 bases). The CDR3 is made up of 15 amino acids. Germline CDR1 and CDR2: KGHDR and SFDVKD. V shed 4 bases and J shed 2 bases, with 10 bases lying between them. The CDR3: CATSDTGTNTGELFF. In nucleotides, the CDR3 is TGTGCCACCAGTGACACCGGGACAAACACCGGGGAGCTGTTTTTT.

This clonotype was recorded many times. This may come from a read error, since a much larger clone is one base off. The rearrangement links TRBV7-2 to TRBJ2-7; no definite D call. Germline V gene sequence: CDR1 SGHTA, CDR2 FQGNSA. The CDR3 length is 13 residues. V lost 5 bases and J 11 bases, leaving 19 bases between the germline ends. The CDR3 reads CASSTGRNSVEYF. The CDR3, as DNA: TGTGCCAGCAGCACCGGACGGAACTCGGTCGAGTACTTC.

There are many counts of this clonotype. The chain couples TRBV6-6 to TRBJ1-1; 7 bases are shared with TRBD1. V lost 11 bases to trimming and J lost 2 bases; unmatched junction nucleotides: 11. The CDR3 length is 14 residues. Germline V gives CDR1 MNHNY, CDR2 SVGAGI (reference sequence). CDR3 DNA sequence: TGTGCCGCGCGACCGGGACAGATAAACACTGAAGCTTTCTTT. It yields the protein CAARPGQINTEAFF.

This clonotype was counted at least ten times. This chain links TRBV11-2 with TRBJ1-4, with TRBD1 as a possible D gene (5 bases). This CDR3 is 15 amino acids long. Germline CDR1 reads SGHAT; CDR2 reads FQNNGV. V lost 5 bases and J lost 7, with 17 bases in between. CDR3 DNA: TGTGCCAGCAGCCTTGACAGCACGAGGAGTGAAAAACTGTTTTTT. Its translation: CASSLDSTRSEKLFF. Full variable domain (remainder filled in from reference TRBV11-2 and TRBJ1-4): EAGVAQSPRYKIIEKRQSVAFWCNPISGHATLYWYQQILGQGPKLLIQFQNNGVVDDSQLPKDRFSAERLKGVDSTLKIQPAKLEDSAVYLCASSLDSTRSEKLFFGSGTQLSVL.

This clonotype showed up many times. This chain uses TRBV20-1 with TRBJ2-5; 10 bases match TRBD2. Looked up from germline, CDR1 is DFQATT and CDR2 is SNEGSKA (reference sequence). V dropped 0 bases and J dropped 2; count of bases not matched to a gene: 3. This CDR3 contains 15 residues. The CDR3 loop reads CSARDTSGNQETQYF. As DNA, the CDR3 is TGCAGTGCTAGAGACACTAGCGGGAATCAAGAGACCCAGTACTTC.

This clonotype was recorded at least ten times. This chain uses TRBV5-5 with TRBJ1-2, with unresolved D. This CDR3 is built from 15 residues. V lost 2 bases to trimming and J lost 2 bases, with 13 bases between them. Germline V gene lookup returns CDR1 SGHKS and CDR2 YYEKEE (reference sequence). DNA of the CDR3: TGTGCCAGCAGCTTATGGCGGCAGAGAAACTATGGCTACACCTTC. This translates into CASSLWRQRNYGYTF.

Ten or more counts support this clonotype. The chain recombines TRBV7-2 with TRBJ1-6; D gene uncertain. V gave up 2 bases and J gave up 0 bases, with 11 bases separating them. From germline, CDR1 is SGHTA and CDR2 FQGNSA. The CDR3 contains 17 residues. The CDR3 bases are TGTGCCAGCAGCTTATGGTCCCCTCACTCCTATAATTCACCCCTCCACTTT. Translating it yields CASSLWSPHSYNSPLHF.

This clonotype was picked up a small number of times. The chain links TRBV9 to TRBJ1-3; D possibly corresponds to TRBD1 (5 bases). This CDR3 spans 16 amino acids. CDR1 is SGDLS and CDR2 is YYNGEE in the germline V gene. Trimming removed 0 bases from V and 2 bases from J, with 12 bases in between. As DNA, the CDR3 is TGTGCCAGCAGCGTAGATCAGGGACTAGCTGGAAACACCATATATTTT. This translates into CASSVDQGLAGNTIYF. Full variable domain (missing parts from reference TRBV9 and TRBJ1-3): DSGVTQTPKHLITATGQRVTLRCSPRSGDLSVYWYQQSLDQGLQFLIQYYNGEERAKGNILERFSAQQFPDLHSELNLSSLELGDSALYFCASSVDQGLAGNTIYFGEGSWLTVV.

This clonotype has at least ten counts. The CDR3 DNA reads TGTGCCAGTAGAGGGGGGGGTCTAGCGGGGGCTGGTGAGCAGTTCTTC. Protein sequence: CASRGGGLAGAGEQFF. The genes are TRBV28 and TRBJ2-1, with 10 positions matching TRBD2. The CDR3 is 16 amino acids. After removal of 9 bases from V and 9 bases from J, the junction contained 17 bases not matched to a gene. Germline lookup yields CDR1 MDHEN and CDR2 SYDVKM. Combining the CDR3 with reference TRBV28 and TRBJ2-1 gives the whole variable domain DVKVTQSSRYLVKRTGEKVFLECVQDMDHENMFWYRQDPGLGLRLIYFSYDVKMKEKGDIPEGYSVSREKKERFSLILESASTNQTSMYLCASRGGGLAGAGEQFFGPGTRLTVL.

This clonotype was counted ten times or more. This chain joins TRBV7-9 and TRBJ2-3, with D possibly being TRBD1 (5 bases). Germline CDR1 and CDR2: SEHNR and FQNEAQ (reference sequence). The length of the CDR3 is 12 residues. V lost 8 bases, J lost 4 bases, and 10 bases lay in between. Here the CDR3 DNA reads TGTGCCAGCGGCCCAGGGTCAGATACGCAGTATTTT. It is translated as CASGPGSDTQYF.

The sample holds many counts of this clonotype. V usage is TRBV19 and J usage is TRBJ2-2; 13 positions agree with TRBD2. CDR1 is LNHDA and CDR2 is SQIVND in the germline V gene (reference sequence). J lost 4 bases, V lost 4 bases, and 9 bases had no gene match. The CDR3 extends over 18 amino acids. The CDR3, as DNA: TGTGCCAGTAGTAGGGTACTAGCGGGGGGGCCGAGCACCGGGGAGCTGTTTTTT. This sequence encodes CASSRVLAGGPSTGELFF.

This clonotype was seen ten or more times. The chain recombines TRBV20-1 with TRBJ1-6; 8 positions agree with TRBD1. Losses at the gene ends were 0 bases for V and 4 bases for J; bases not matched to a gene: 2. The CDR3 has 15 amino acids. Germline CDR1 is DFQATT and CDR2 is SNEGSKA (reference sequence). The CDR3 DNA reads TGCAGTGCTAGAGAGGGGACAGGATATAATTCACCCCTCCACTTT. Residues: CSAREGTGYNSPLHF.